The present T cell receptor beta chain was sequenced within a study of blood T cell repertoires in COVID-19. Background on the study: Both acute and convalescent COVID-19 samples were obtained from the United States, Italy and Spain.

Recruitment covered roughly 24 US areas and drew participants whose ages spanned roughly 18 to 89 years. Cohort assignment relied on participant-reported clinical history. Original processing methods: By means of reference gene primer amplification, nucleated cell counts were estimated. Assay used: immunoSEQ multiplex PCR; TCRdb lists only in-frame clones, some missing. For V, J and clone size, that table is used; D and trimming come from the DNA. Of under 150,000 clones detected, roughly 80% appear once; the ten largest clones hold around 5.5%. This CDR3 comprises 12 residues. Germline V gene lookup returns CDR1 MNHEY and CDR2 SVGAGI. The germline V and J ends were trimmed by 6 bases and 1 base, with 6 bases remaining between them.

V usage is TRBV6-5 and J usage is TRBJ1-2; no clear D. The sample consisted of PBMCs or T cells enriched from blood (not recorded which). The sequence derives from a man aged 40-49 years with acute COVID-19. CDR3 in amino acids: CASSPFNYGYTF. The CDR3 DNA reads TGTGCCAGCAGCCCATTTAACTATGGCTACACCTTC.